This entry features one T cell receptor beta chain sequence. This CDR3 comprises 13 residues. With 6 bases removed from V and 3 bases from J, the gap between germline ends came to 12 bases. CDR1 and CDR2 from the germline V gene are MNHEY and SVGAGI. The data are from a study of T cell changes during pregnancy in multiple sclerosis. Libraries were prepared by immunoSEQ multiplex PCR; TCRdb keeps only in-frame clonotypes and omits some of them. Of roughly 100,000 clones listed, about 90% are singletons. Material: peripheral blood, obtained after pregnancy. The chain joins TRBV6-5 to TRBJ2-7; D possibly corresponds to TRBD1 (6 bases). This clonotype originated in a female donor with multiple sclerosis, enrolled in a pregnancy study. CDR3 sequence: CASSPRGNYEQYF. In nucleotides, the CDR3 is TGTGCCAGCAGCCCCAGGGGAAACTACGAGCAGTACTTC.